Sequencing of this T cell receptor (delta chain) was carried out in a study of γδ T cells in repeated Plasmodium falciparum infection (dated by TCRdb to 2020 to 2022). Background for the entire study: The natural-infection arm enrolled Malian children exposed to intense seasonal malaria transmission and compared the Malian children with Australian children matched for age and gender. In the study, the shaping of the human gammadelta T cell repertoire by repeated Plasmodium falciparum infection was examined using natural infection in Mali and controlled human malaria infection. Controlled-infection subjects were sampled at baseline, immediately before selected infections, and 21 days after each infection. Malian gammadelta TCR repertoires were analysed cross-sectionally during no-transmission periods and longitudinally across acute febrile malaria episodes. Four controlled human malaria infections were administered to five malaria-naive U.S. adults over about 630 days by bites from P. falciparum NF54-infected Anopheles stephensi mosquitoes.

Libraries were built with multiplex PCR. TCRdb records Illumina MiSeq as the sequencer. From each sorted gammadelta T cell sample, both TCR gamma (TRG) and TCR delta (TRD) chains were sequenced. Per the original workflow: The repertoire analyses drew on clonotype tree plots, the accumulated frequency of the top 20 clonotypes, and diversity index (DI) and D75 metrics. Clonotypes were called again by TCRdb from the public reads via CATT, and duplicate nucleotide sequences were then merged into one entry. The authors' filters were not applied to this entry. This sample lists tens of thousands of delta-chain clones; more than 1.4% were detected once. The ten most abundant clones make up around 8.1% of the sample. Overall results and qualifications from the work: The Malian cohort was drawn from a small rural village made up mostly of one ethnic group, which limits generalizability. Because the controlled-infection cohort was small, analysis of inter-individual variability in gammadelta T cell responses was limited. Waves of new clonotype selection in Vdelta2-negative, largely Vdelta1+, gammadelta TCR repertoires appeared to be driven by repeated controlled infections. Across time and infection, the Vgamma9/Vdelta2+ TCR repertoires showed a highly stable polyclonal makeup, with many TCRgamma sequences overlapping between individuals. Compared with Australian children, Malian children appeared to have Vdelta2-negative gammadelta TCR repertoires that were more clonally expanded, less diverse and less shared.

Trimming accounts for 9 bases at V and 0 bases at J, while the number of junction bases matched to no gene is 22. Taken from the germline V gene, the CDR1 and CDR2 loops are TSWWSYY and QGS. From its cysteine to its phenylalanine, the CDR3 spans 19 amino acids. Only the CDR3 DNA is retained, 57 bases long and in frame from the first base. For bulk TCR repertoire analysis, Vgamma9/Vdelta2+ and Vdelta2-negative gammadelta T cell populations were flow-sorted out of peripheral blood mononuclear cells. Note on this clone: Its target antigen remains unknown. A far larger clone is one nucleotide away, so this likely arose from a read error. The sample has other DNA sequences that encode this CDR3 too.

This clonotype was obtained from a pool of human donors (malaria-infected and uninfected, not separated). Rearrangement joined TRDV1 to TRDJ1, with TRDD2 matching 7 junction bases. Since TCRdb gives no J gene, matching the DNA to germline was used here to assign it. Sequencing was carried out using gamma-delta T cells from blood. For the CDR3, the sequence is CALGSFLRVYARNTDKLIF. The nucleotides are TGTGCTCTCGGATCTTTCCTACGCGTGTATGCGAGGAACACCGATAAACTCATCTTT.